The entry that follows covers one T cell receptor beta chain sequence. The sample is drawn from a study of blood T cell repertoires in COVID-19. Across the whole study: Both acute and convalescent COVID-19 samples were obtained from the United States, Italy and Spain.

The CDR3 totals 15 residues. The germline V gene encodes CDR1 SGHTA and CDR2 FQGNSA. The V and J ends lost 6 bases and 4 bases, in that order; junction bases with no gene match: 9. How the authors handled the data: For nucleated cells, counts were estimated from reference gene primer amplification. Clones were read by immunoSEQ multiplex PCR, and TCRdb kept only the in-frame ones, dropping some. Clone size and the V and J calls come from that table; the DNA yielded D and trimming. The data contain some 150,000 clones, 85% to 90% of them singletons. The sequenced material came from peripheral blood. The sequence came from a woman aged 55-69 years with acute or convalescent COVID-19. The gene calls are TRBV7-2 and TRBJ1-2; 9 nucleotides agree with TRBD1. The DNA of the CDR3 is TGTGCCAGCAGACTACAGGGGGCTCAAGCCTATGGCTACACCTTC. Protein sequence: CASRLQGAQAYGYTF.